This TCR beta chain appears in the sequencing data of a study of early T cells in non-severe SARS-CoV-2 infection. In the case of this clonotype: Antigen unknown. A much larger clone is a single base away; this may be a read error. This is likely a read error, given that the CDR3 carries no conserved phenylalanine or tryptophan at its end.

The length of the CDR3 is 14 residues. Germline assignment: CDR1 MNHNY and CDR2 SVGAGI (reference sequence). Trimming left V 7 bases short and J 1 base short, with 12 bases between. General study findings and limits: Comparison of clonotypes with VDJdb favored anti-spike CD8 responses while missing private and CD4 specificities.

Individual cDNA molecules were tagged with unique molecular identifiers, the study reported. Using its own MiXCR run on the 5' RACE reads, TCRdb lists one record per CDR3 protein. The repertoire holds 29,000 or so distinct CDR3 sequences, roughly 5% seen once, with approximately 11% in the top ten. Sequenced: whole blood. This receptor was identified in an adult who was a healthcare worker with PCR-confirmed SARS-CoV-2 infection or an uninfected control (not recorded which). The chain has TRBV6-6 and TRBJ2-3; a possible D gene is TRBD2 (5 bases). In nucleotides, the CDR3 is TGTGCCAGCATGGCTGGAGGCGGCACAGATACGCAGTATTTA. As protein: CASMAGGGTDTQYL.